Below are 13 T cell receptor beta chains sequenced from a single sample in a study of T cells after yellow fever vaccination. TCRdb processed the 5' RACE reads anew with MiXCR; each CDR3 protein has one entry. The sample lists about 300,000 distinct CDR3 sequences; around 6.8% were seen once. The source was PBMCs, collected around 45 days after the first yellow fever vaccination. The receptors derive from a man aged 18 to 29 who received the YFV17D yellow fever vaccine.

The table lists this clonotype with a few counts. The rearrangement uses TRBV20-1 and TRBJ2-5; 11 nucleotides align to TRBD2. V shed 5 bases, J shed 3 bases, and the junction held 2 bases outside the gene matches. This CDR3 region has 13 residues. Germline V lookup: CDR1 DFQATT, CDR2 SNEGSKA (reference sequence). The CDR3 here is CSAFSGGEETQYF. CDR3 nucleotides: TGCAGTGCTTTTAGCGGGGGGGAAGAGACCCAGTACTTC.

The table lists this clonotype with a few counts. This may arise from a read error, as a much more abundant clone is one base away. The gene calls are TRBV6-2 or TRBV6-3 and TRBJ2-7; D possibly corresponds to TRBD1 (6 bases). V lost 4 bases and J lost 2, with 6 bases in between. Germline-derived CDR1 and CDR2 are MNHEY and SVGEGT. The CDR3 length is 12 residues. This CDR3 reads CASSWGPYEQYF. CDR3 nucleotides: TGTGCCAGCAGTTGGGGGCCCTACGAGCAGTACTTC.

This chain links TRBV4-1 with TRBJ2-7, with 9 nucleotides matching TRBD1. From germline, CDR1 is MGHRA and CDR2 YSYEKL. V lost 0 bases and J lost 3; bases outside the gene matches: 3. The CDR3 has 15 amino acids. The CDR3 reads CASSQELTGGYEQYV. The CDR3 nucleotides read TGCGCCAGCAGCCAAGAGTTGACAGGGGGCTACGAGCAGTACGTC.

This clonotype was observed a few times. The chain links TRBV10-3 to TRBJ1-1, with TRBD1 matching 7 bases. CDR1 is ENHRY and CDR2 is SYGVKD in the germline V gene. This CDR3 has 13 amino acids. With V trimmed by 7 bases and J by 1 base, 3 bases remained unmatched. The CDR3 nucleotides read TGTGCCATCACCCAGGGGGGGAACACTGAAGCTTTCTTT. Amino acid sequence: CAITQGGNTEAFF.

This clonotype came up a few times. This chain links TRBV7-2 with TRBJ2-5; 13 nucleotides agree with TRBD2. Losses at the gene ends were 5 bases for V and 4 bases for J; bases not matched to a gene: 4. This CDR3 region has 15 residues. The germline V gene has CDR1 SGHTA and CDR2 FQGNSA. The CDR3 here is CASSTRLAGGETQYF. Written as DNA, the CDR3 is TGTGCCAGCAGCACCCGACTAGCGGGGGGAGAGACCCAGTACTTC.

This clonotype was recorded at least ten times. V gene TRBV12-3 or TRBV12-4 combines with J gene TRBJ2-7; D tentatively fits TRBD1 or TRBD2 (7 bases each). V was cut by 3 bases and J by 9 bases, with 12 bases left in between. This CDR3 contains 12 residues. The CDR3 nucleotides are TGTGCCAGCAGTTTCGACAGGGAGGGGCAGTACTTC. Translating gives CASSFDREGQYF.

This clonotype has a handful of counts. The CDR3 here is CASSSVGEYNEQFF. The CDR3 nucleotides are TGTGCCAGCAGCTCCGTCGGGGAATACAATGAGCAGTTCTTC. The rearrangement uses TRBV5-5 and TRBJ2-1; weak D call: TRBD2 (5 bases). Germline CDR1 reads SGHKS; CDR2 reads YYEKEE (reference sequence). The V end was cut by 3 bases, the J end by 4 bases, with 11 bases between. This CDR3 contains 14 residues. Looking up the rest from reference TRBV5-5 and TRBJ2-1 gives the full variable domain: DAGVTQSPTHLIKTRGQQVTLRCSPISGHKSVSWYQQVLGQGPQFIFQYYEKEERGRGNFPDRFSARQFPNYSSELNVNALLLGDSALYLCASSSVGEYNEQFFGPGTRLTVL.

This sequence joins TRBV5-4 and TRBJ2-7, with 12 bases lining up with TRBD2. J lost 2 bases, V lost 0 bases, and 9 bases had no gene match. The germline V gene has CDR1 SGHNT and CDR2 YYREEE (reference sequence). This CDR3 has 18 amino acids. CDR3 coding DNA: TGTGCCAGCAGCTTGGGGGCTAGCGGGGGGGCCACCCCCTACGAGCAGTACGTC. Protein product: CASSLGASGGATPYEQYV.

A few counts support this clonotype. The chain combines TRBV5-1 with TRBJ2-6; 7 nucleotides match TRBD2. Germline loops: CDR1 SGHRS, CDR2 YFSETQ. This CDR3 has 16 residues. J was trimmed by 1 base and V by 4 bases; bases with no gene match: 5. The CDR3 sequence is CASSHGTKSGANVLTF. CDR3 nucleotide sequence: TGCGCCAGCAGCCACGGGACTAAATCTGGGGCCAACGTCCTGACTTTC.

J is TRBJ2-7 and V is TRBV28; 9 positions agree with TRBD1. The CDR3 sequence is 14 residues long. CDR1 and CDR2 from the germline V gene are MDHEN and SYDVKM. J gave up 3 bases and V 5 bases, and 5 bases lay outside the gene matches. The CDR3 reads CASSPLDRGYEQYV. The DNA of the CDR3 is TGTGCCAGCAGTCCCCTGGACAGGGGCTACGAGCAGTACGTC.

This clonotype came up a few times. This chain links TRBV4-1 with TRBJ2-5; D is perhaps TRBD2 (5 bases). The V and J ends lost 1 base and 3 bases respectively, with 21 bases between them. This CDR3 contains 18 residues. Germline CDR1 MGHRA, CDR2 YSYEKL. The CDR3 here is CASSQGEPLGLAKETQYF. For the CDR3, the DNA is TGCGCCAGCAGCCAAGGTGAACCCCTCGGCCTAGCCAAAGAGACCCAGTACTTC.

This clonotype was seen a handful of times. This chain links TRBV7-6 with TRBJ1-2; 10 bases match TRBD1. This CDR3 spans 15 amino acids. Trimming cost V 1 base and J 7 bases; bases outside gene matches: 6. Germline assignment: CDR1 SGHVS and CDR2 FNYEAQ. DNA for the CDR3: TGTGCCAGCAGCTTAGAGTTCGGGACAGGGGTTGGCTACACCTTC. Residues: CASSLEFGTGVGYTF.

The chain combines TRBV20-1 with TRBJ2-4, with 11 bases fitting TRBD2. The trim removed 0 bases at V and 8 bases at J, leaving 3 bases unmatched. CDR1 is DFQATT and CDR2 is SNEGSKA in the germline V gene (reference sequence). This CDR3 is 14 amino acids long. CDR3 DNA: TGCAGTGCTAGAGATCTAGCGGGGGGTCACATTCAGTACTTC. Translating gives CSARDLAGGHIQYF.